The 30 T cell receptor beta chains given below trace back to one sample, sequenced in a study of cytomegalovirus exposure and HLA in healthy donors. The method was immunoSEQ multiplex PCR; TCRdb's version includes in-frame clones alone and lacks a portion of them. Counted here are approximately 160,000 clones, about 96% occurring once; the ten biggest clones make up around 0.9%. Sequencing used PBMCs. All receptors come from a woman under 30 in good health and CMV-seronegative.

The chain combines TRBV7-2 with TRBJ1-1; the match to TRBD1 covers 8 bases. Germline V CDR1 and CDR2: SGHTA, FQGNSA. The CDR3 covers 13 residues. With V trimmed by 4 bases and J by 5 bases, 3 bases remained unmatched. CDR3 DNA: TGTGCCAGCAGCTCCAGGGGGCTTACTGAAGCTTTCTTT. Protein product: CASSSRGLTEAFF.

V usage is TRBV19 and J usage is TRBJ2-7; TRBD2 matches 9 bases. V trimming: 3 bases; J trimming: 5 bases; junction bases outside the gene matches: 8. This CDR3 is built from 15 residues. Germline V gives CDR1 LNHDA, CDR2 SQIVND (reference sequence). Here the CDR3 reads CASSIVGLAGNEQYF. The CDR3 DNA is TGTGCCAGTAGTATTGTGGGTCTAGCGGGGAACGAGCAGTACTTC.

The rearrangement links TRBV9 to TRBJ2-2; D gene ambiguous. The CDR3 length is 11 residues. Germline CDR1 and CDR2: SGDLS and YYNGEE. The V end was cut by 2 bases, the J end by 7 bases, with 3 bases between. For the CDR3, the DNA is TGTGCCAGCAGCGTCGGCGGGGAGCTGTTTTTT. It codes for CASSVGGELFF.

This clone occurred once. The chain employs TRBV5-6 and TRBJ1-2, with TRBD1 matching 8 bases. CDR3 length equals 13 residues. The V gene's germline CDR1 is SGHDT and CDR2 YYEEEE. J gave up 2 bases and V 6 bases, and 3 bases lay outside the gene matches. Here the CDR3 DNA reads TGTGCCAGCACCAGACAGGGGAACTATGGCTACACCTTC. This translates into CASTRQGNYGYTF.

The J gene is TRBJ2-1, the V gene TRBV4-3, with TRBD2 matching over 7 bases. The trim removed 6 bases at V and 8 bases at J, leaving 7 bases unmatched. This CDR3 has 13 amino acids. Germline V gives CDR1 LGHNA, CDR2 YSLEER. This CDR3 is CASSLRGFDEQFF. In DNA, the CDR3 is TGCGCCAGCAGTCTGCGGGGGTTCGATGAGCAGTTCTTC.

This clone was found once. J is TRBJ1-1 and V is TRBV5-6; maybe TRBD1 (5 bases). Germline CDR1 is SGHDT and CDR2 is YYEEEE. The V and J ends lost 5 bases and 0 bases respectively, with 14 bases between them. This CDR3 region has 15 residues. The CDR3 here is CASRPGHLVNTEAFF. CDR3 coding DNA: TGTGCCAGCAGACCCGGACACTTAGTGAACACTGAAGCTTTCTTT.

V and J are TRBV5-6 and TRBJ1-2, with TRBD1 identical over 7 bases. The J segment lost 5 bases and the V segment lost 2 bases, leaving 3 bases of the junction unmatched. In germline, CDR1 is SGHDT, CDR2 YYEEEE. The CDR3 length is 13 residues. CDR3 coding DNA: TGTGCCAGCAGCTTCAGGGGGTGGTATGGCTACACCTTC. Its protein product is CASSFRGWYGYTF.

The CDR3 region has the DNA TGTGCCAGCAGCTTGGCCCTCTTCGGGGCGGGGGGGAACATACAAGAGCAGTTCTTC. Translating it yields CASSLALFGAGGNIQEQFF. The gene calls are TRBV5-4 and TRBJ2-1, with 9 nucleotides matching TRBD2. This CDR3 spans 19 amino acids. Trimming removed 0 bases from V and 10 bases from J; junction bases left unmatched: 20. The germline V gene encodes CDR1 SGHNT and CDR2 YYREEE (reference sequence).

The chain joins TRBV18 to TRBJ2-7, with 10 bases that match TRBD1. CDR1 and CDR2 from the germline V gene are KGHSH and LQKENI. J was trimmed by 3 bases and V by 0 bases; bases with no gene match: 2. This CDR3 spans 15 amino acids. CDR3 loop: CASSPPGQGFYEQYF. CDR3 nucleotides: TGTGCCAGCTCACCACCGGGACAGGGGTTCTACGAGCAGTACTTC. The full variable domain, completed using reference TRBV18 and TRBJ2-7, is NAGVMQNPRHLVRRRGQEARLRCSPMKGHSHVYWYRQLPEEGLKFMVYLQKENIIDESGMPKERFSAEFPKEGPSILRIQQVVRGDSAAYFCASSPPGQGFYEQYFGPGTRLTVT.

The genes are TRBV18 and TRBJ1-1; D unclear. The CDR3 consists of 16 residues. Germline values: CDR1 KGHSH, CDR2 LQKENI. V dropped 3 bases and J dropped 1 base, with 15 bases sitting between them. CDR3: CASSPQSRRANTEAFF. CDR3 in DNA: TGTGCCAGCTCACCCCAGAGCAGGAGGGCGAACACTGAAGCTTTCTTT.

Concerning this clone itself: Other DNA sequences in the same sample also yield this CDR3. V is TRBV7-2 and J is TRBJ2-7, with 10 bases fitting TRBD1. This CDR3 comprises 15 residues. CDR1 SGHTA and CDR2 FQGNSA come from the germline V gene. V lost 1 base and J lost 2; bases outside the gene matches: 2. The CDR3, as DNA: TGTGCCAGCAGCTTAGGAGGGACAGGGGCCTACGAGCAGTACTTC. Its protein is CASSLGGTGAYEQYF.

The rearrangement joins TRBV7-9 to TRBJ1-1; D might be TRBD1 (5 bases). Germline CDR1 reads SEHNR; CDR2 reads FQNEAQ (reference sequence). V lost 0 bases to trimming and J lost 0 bases, with 11 bases between them. The CDR3 sequence is 16 residues long. CDR3 in amino acids: CASSLATTDMNTEAFF. The CDR3 DNA follows: TGTGCCAGCAGCTTAGCGACGACAGACATGAACACTGAAGCTTTCTTT.

J is TRBJ1-1 and V is TRBV18; 9 nucleotides match TRBD1. CDR3 length: 14 residues. Looked up from germline, CDR1 is KGHSH and CDR2 is LQKENI. The ends lost 6 bases at V and 1 base at J; junction bases unmatched: 3. The CDR3 DNA is TGTGCCAGCTCCCAACAGGGGGCGAACACTGAAGCTTTCTTT. The encoded protein is CASSQQGANTEAFF.

The chain combines TRBV4-3 with TRBJ2-7, with TRBD1 identical over 8 bases. Germline V gives CDR1 LGHNA, CDR2 YSLEER. The CDR3 is made up of 14 amino acids. Germline trimming cut 0 bases from V and 3 bases from J; bases unmatched to any gene: 1. CDR3 DNA sequence: TGCGCCAGCAGCCAAGACAGGGGGCACTACGAGCAGTACTTC. As protein: CASSQDRGHYEQYF.

The CDR3 DNA follows: TGTGCCACCAAAAACAGGGGAGATGAAAAACTGTTTTTT. It is translated as CATKNRGDEKLFF. The V call is TRBV6-6, the J call TRBJ1-4, with 7 positions matching TRBD1. V trimming: 10 bases; J trimming: 6 bases; junction bases outside the gene matches: 8. The germline V gene has CDR1 MNHNY and CDR2 SVGAGI (reference sequence). The CDR3 consists of 13 residues.

This chain uses TRBV7-9 with TRBJ1-6, with a possible D match to TRBD1 (5 bases). This CDR3 spans 14 amino acids. The germline V gene has CDR1 SEHNR and CDR2 FQNEAQ (reference sequence). With 1 base removed from V and 5 bases from J, the gap between germline ends came to 6 bases. The CDR3 here is CASSLGQNNSPLHF. The DNA of the CDR3 is TGTGCCAGCAGCTTAGGACAGAATAATTCACCCCTCCACTTT.

The gene calls are TRBV27 and TRBJ2-3; TRBD1 aligns across 9 bases. The CDR3 contains 15 residues. J lost 2 bases, V lost 8 bases, and 8 bases had no gene match. Germline CDR1 is MNHEY and CDR2 is SMNVEV (reference sequence). CDR3 protein: CASVQGQGNTDTQYF. The CDR3 DNA follows: TGTGCCAGCGTCCAAGGACAGGGGAACACAGATACGCAGTATTTT.

The chain joins TRBV2 to TRBJ1-1, with a tentative D call TRBD1 (6 bases). The CDR3 totals 13 residues. Germline CDR1 SNHLY, CDR2 FYNNEI. Trimming shortened V by 6 bases and J by 9 bases, and 17 bases separated the two germline ends. The CDR3 here is CASRMDREGKAFF. CDR3 coding DNA: TGTGCCAGCAGGATGGACAGAGAAGGGAAAGCTTTCTTT.

This chain connects TRBV11-2 to TRBJ2-7; D possibly corresponds to TRBD2 (6 bases). In germline, CDR1 is SGHAT, CDR2 FQNNGV. The CDR3 length is 16 residues. Trimming pared 0 bases from V and 3 bases from J, leaving 15 bases between. CDR3 protein: CASSLDQRRGRYEQYF. In DNA, the CDR3 is TGTGCCAGCAGCTTAGATCAGCGGAGGGGCCGCTACGAGCAGTACTTC.

V usage is TRBV9 and J usage is TRBJ2-1; possible D gene TRBD2, 6 bases. This CDR3 spans 15 amino acids. The V end lost 7 bases, the J end lost 4 bases, and 18 bases lay between the germline ends. Germline assignment: CDR1 SGDLS and CDR2 YYNGEE. The CDR3 DNA sequence: TGTGCCAGCGCCGATACACCCGGGGGTTACAATGAGCAGTTCTTC. Its translation: CASADTPGGYNEQFF.

J is TRBJ1-4 and V is TRBV5-4; 7 positions agree with TRBD1. The CDR3 totals 16 residues. V was clipped by 4 bases and J by 7 bases; unmatched bases: 13. Germline loops: CDR1 SGHNT, CDR2 YYREEE (reference sequence). The CDR3 is CASSGGTSTGVEKLFF. DNA for the CDR3: TGTGCCAGCAGCGGCGGGACTAGTACAGGGGTTGAAAAACTGTTTTTT.

The chain recombines TRBV2 with TRBJ2-7; TRBD1 agrees at 8 bases. Germline V gene sequence: CDR1 SNHLY, CDR2 FYNNEI. The CDR3 covers 13 residues. The ends lost 7 bases at V and 2 bases at J; junction bases unmatched: 4. The CDR3: CASTGQGPYEQYF. Here the CDR3 DNA reads TGTGCCAGCACCGGACAGGGTCCCTACGAGCAGTACTTC.

The V call is TRBV6-5, the J call TRBJ2-5, with D maybe TRBD1 (5 bases). V was shortened by 1 base and J by 2 bases, with 11 bases between the two germline ends. The CDR3 totals 15 residues. Germline V lookup: CDR1 MNHEY, CDR2 SVGAGI. CDR3 sequence (DNA): TGTGCCAGCAGTTACTTCCGTACAGGTCAAGAGACCCAGTACTTC. Its translation is CASSYFRTGQETQYF.

CDR3 nucleotide sequence: TGCGCCAGCAGTCAACCGGGACTAGCGTTCTCCTACGAGCAGTACTTC. It specifies CASSQPGLAFSYEQYF. The rearrangement uses TRBV23-1 and TRBJ2-7; 10 nucleotides match TRBD2. TRBV23-1 is placed among ORFs of uncertain function. This CDR3 has 16 residues. The V segment lost 2 bases and the J segment 0 bases; nucleotides outside the gene matches: 4.

This chain joins TRBV6-4 and TRBJ2-3; 9 bases line up with TRBD1. The CDR3 consists of 15 residues. Germline V gene sequence: CDR1 MRHNA, CDR2 SNTAGT. Trimming removed 6 bases from V and 0 bases from J; junction bases left unmatched: 4. CDR3 loop: CASSPGQGSTDTQYF. CDR3 in DNA: TGTGCCAGCAGCCCGGGACAGGGCAGCACAGATACGCAGTATTTT.

As for this clone: The junction departs from germline at one end; a sequencing error may be responsible. This rearrangement joins TRBV19 to TRBJ2-7, with 8 positions matching TRBD2. The CDR3 covers 13 residues. Germline V lookup: CDR1 LNHDA, CDR2 SQIVND (reference sequence). This chain's CDR3 is CASSERAGGSVLF. CDR3 in DNA: TGTGCCAGTAGTGAGCGGGCGGGGGGCTCTGTCCTCTTC. Full variable domain (rest looked up from reference TRBV19 and TRBJ2-7): DGGITQSPKYLFRKEGQNVTLSCEQNLNHDAMYWYRQDPGQGLRLIYYSQIVNDFQKGDIAEGYSVSREKKESFPLTVTSAQKNPTAFYLCASSERAGGSVLFGPGTRLTVT.

The chain couples TRBV6-1 to TRBJ1-1; TRBD1 is a possible D gene (5 bases). The germline gives CDR1 MNHNS, CDR2 SASEGT. The CDR3 has 13 residues. V was pared by 3 bases and J by 11 bases, with 16 bases between. The CDR3 loop reads CASSEAGLQSAFF. CDR3 nucleotides: TGTGCCAGCAGTGAGGCAGGGCTACAGTCGGCTTTCTTT.

The CDR3 reads CASSTMGATGNTIYF. The CDR3 DNA reads TGTGCCAGCAGCACGATGGGGGCGACTGGAAACACCATATATTTT. The chain links TRBV7-2 to TRBJ1-3; TRBD1 might be the D (6 bases). In germline, CDR1 is SGHTA, CDR2 FQGNSA. Between the trimmed V and J ends, which lost 5 bases and 2 bases, there was a span of 13 bases. The CDR3 length is 15 residues.

The chain recombines TRBV6-1 with TRBJ2-7; D may be TRBD1 (6 bases). V lost 3 bases, J lost 0 bases, and 21 bases lay in between. CDR1 and CDR2 from the germline V gene are MNHNS and SASEGT. The CDR3 is made up of 18 amino acids. CDR3 amino acids: CASSDVAGEDIISYEQYF. The CDR3 bases are TGTGCCAGCAGTGATGTCGCAGGGGAAGATATAATCTCCTACGAGCAGTACTTC.

Here the CDR3 reads CASSLRTGLGYGYTF. CDR3 nucleotide sequence: TGTGCCAGCAGCTTACGGACAGGGTTGGGCTATGGCTACACCTTC. The chain employs TRBV13 and TRBJ1-2; TRBD1 matches at 8 bases. V lost 2 bases, J lost 4 bases, and 6 bases stayed unmatched. The CDR3 loop spans 15 amino acids. Germline CDR1 is PRHDT and CDR2 is FYEKMQ (reference sequence). Complete variable domain (other parts from reference TRBV13 and TRBJ1-2): AAGVIQSPRHLIKEKRETATLKCYPIPRHDTVYWYQQGPGQDPQFLISFYEKMQSDKGSIPDRFSAQQFSDYHSELNMSSLELGDSALYFCASSLRTGLGYGYTFGSGTRLTVV.